A selection of T cell receptor beta chains follows, all from one sample in a study of CD8 T cells in ankylosing spondylitis. MiXCR, run by TCRdb on the 5' RACE reads, gives a single entry per CDR3 protein. In the table there are about 260,000 distinct CDR3 sequences, roughly 20% of which are singletons. The sequenced material came from blood, either unsorted or a sorted T cell fraction (not recorded which). These receptors were taken from a male donor with ankylosing spondylitis or in good health (not recorded which). Each CDR3 is given with its conserved first and last residue. D genes are given only for firm matches. For some rows the clone size is stated as once, few or many, or as a class when expanded; others skip it.

-,TRBV6-2/TRBV6-3,TRBJ1-6,few,TGTGCCAGCAGTTACGACGGGAATAATTCACCCCTCCACTTT,CASSYDGNNSPLHF
-,TRBV20-1,TRBJ2-3,-,TGCAGTGCTAGGTCCGGTACCCACAGCACAGATACGCAGTATTTT,CSARSGTHSTDTQYF
-,TRBV29-1,TRBJ2-2,few,TGCAGCGTTGGTTCAGGGGTCACCGGGGAGCTGTTTTTT,CSVGSGVTGELFF
-,TRBV12-3/TRBV12-4,TRBJ1-3,few,TGTGCCAGCAGTTTAGGGGCCCTCTCTGGAAACACCATATATTTT,CASSLGALSGNTIYF
-,TRBV10-3,TRBJ2-3,-,TGTGCCATCAGTGAACAGGACACAGATACGCAGTATTTT,CAISEQDTDTQYF
TRBD2,TRBV5-1,TRBJ2-2,-,TGCGCCAGCAGCAGGACTAGTGCCTCGCGGGACACCGGGGAGCTGTTTTTT,CASSRTSASRDTGELFF
TRBD2,TRBV7-8,TRBJ2-3,few,TGTGCCAGCAGCTTAGTGTCTGGGAGCGGGAGTGGAAGAGATACGCAGTATTTT,CASSLVSGSGSGRDTQYF
TRBD2,TRBV15,TRBJ2-5,-,TGTGCCACCAGCAGAGATCGGCTAGCGGGGTTGGTGGAGACCCAGTACTTC,CATSRDRLAGLVETQYF
-,TRBV11-2,TRBJ2-3,few,TGTGCCAGCAGCTTAGATTGGGCATACACAGATACGCAGTATTTT,CASSLDWAYTDTQYF
-,TRBV3-1,TRBJ2-1,-,TGTGCCAGCAGCCAAGGAGGACCCCAGTTCTTC,CASSQGGPQFF
TRBD1,TRBV6-1,TRBJ1-5,few,TGTGCCAGCAGTGTTAAAACGGACAGGGTGGGGAATCAGCCCCAGCATTTT,CASSVKTDRVGNQPQHF
-,TRBV5-4,TRBJ2-3,-,TGTGCCAGCAGCCAAGGGAGCGGTGGAGGGGCAGATACGCAGTATTTT,CASSQGSGGGADTQYF
TRBD1,TRBV11-1,TRBJ2-3,-,TGTGCCAGCAGCTTAGGGTCCGGCAGGGGGCCAAGCACAGATACGCAGTATTTT,CASSLGSGRGPSTDTQYF
TRBD2,TRBV11-2,TRBJ2-1,few,TGTGCCAGCAGCTTAAACCCCAGCGGGAGGGCCTACAATGAGCAGTTCTTC,CASSLNPSGRAYNEQFF
TRBD2,TRBV18,TRBJ2-1,-,TGTGCCAGCTCACCACAACAGACTAGCGGCTATGAGCAGTTCTTC,CASSPQQTSGYEQFF
-,TRBV5-4,TRBJ1-6,-,TGTGCCAGCGGGGGCGTCGATTCACCCCTCCACTTT,CASGGVDSPLHF
-,TRBV5-1,TRBJ1-1,-,TGCGCCAGCAGCCCGCGGGGTCACCAGGACACTGAAGCTTTCTTT,CASSPRGHQDTEAFF
TRBD1,TRBV5-1,TRBJ1-1,few,TGCGCCAGCAGCAAGACAGGGGGCATGAACACTGAAGCTTTCTTT,CASSKTGGMNTEAFF
-,TRBV20-1,TRBJ1-5,few,TGCAGTGCTAGAGGTGAGCAGCCCCAGCATTTT,CSARGEQPQHF
-,TRBV20-1,TRBJ2-5,-,TGCAGTGCCCGAGCAGGGGGGGGCCGGGAGACCCAGTACTTC,CSARAGGGRETQYF
-,TRBV4-1,TRBJ1-4,few,TGCGCCAGCAGCCAAGATTTAGGCAGCCCGCAGGTAAAACTGTTTTTT,CASSQDLGSPQVKLFF
TRBD2,TRBV7-7,TRBJ2-2,few,TGTGCTAGCAGCTCCCGCGGGGGACCCACCGGGGAGCTGTTTTTT,CASSSRGGPTGELFF
-,TRBV5-1,TRBJ1-1,many,TGCGCCAGCAGCGGAGGAGTAGGGCCGAACACTGAAGCTTTCTTT,CASSGGVGPNTEAFF
TRBD1,TRBV24-1,TRBJ2-2,-,TGTGCCACCAGTGATTTGGAGACAGGGGGCTACACCGGGGAGCTGTTTTTT,CATSDLETGGYTGELFF
TRBD2,TRBV7-2,TRBJ2-1,-,TGTGCCAGCAGCTTTCCGGGACTAACCGTCTACAATGAGCAGTTCTTC,CASSFPGLTVYNEQFF
-,TRBV7-2,TRBJ2-1,few,TGTGCCAGCAGCTTAGAATCCTTAGGATACAATGAGCAGTTCTTC,CASSLESLGYNEQFF
TRBD2,TRBV10-3,TRBJ2-1,-,TGTGCCATCAGTAAAAGCGGACTAGCGGACAATGAGCAGTTCTTC,CAISKSGLADNEQFF
-,TRBV5-1,TRBJ1-1,few,TGCGCCAGCAGCCCGGATCAAAACAAAGCTTTCTTT,CASSPDQNKAFF
-,TRBV10-3,TRBJ2-1,many,TGTGCCATCAGTGATCAGACCAATGAGCAGTTCTTC,CAISDQTNEQFF
-,TRBV6-1,TRBJ1-1,-,TGTGCCAGCAGTCCTTTGCCGACAGGTGAAGCTTTCTTT,CASSPLPTGEAFF
TRBD2,TRBV29-1,TRBJ2-1,many,TGCAGCTCTAGCGGGGGGAAATATAACAATGAGCAGTTCTTC,CSSSGGKYNNEQFF